The clone carrying this T cell receptor (beta chain) was counted a single time. Treatment here: preoperative locoregional IRX-2 cytokine immunotherapy. Preoperative locoregional IRX-2 cytokine immunotherapy was tested in the phase Ib source study. The data were obtained in a study of preoperative IRX-2 immunotherapy in early breast cancer. Germline V gives CDR1 MNHNY, CDR2 SVGAGI (reference sequence). V gave up 2 bases and J gave up 4 bases, with 6 bases separating them. CDR3 length equals 12 residues. TCRdb's copy holds only in-frame clones and misses some; the assay was immunoSEQ multiplex PCR. The sample shows tens of thousands of clones, about 95% of them seen only once.

The chain links TRBV6-6 to TRBJ2-7; D gene uncertain. The origin of this receptor is a human donor with breast cancer. The input for sequencing was tumor tissue, taken after IRX-2 immunotherapy. The CDR3 region is CASSYRGYEQYF. The CDR3 DNA reads TGTGCCAGCAGTTACCGAGGTTACGAGCAGTACTTC.